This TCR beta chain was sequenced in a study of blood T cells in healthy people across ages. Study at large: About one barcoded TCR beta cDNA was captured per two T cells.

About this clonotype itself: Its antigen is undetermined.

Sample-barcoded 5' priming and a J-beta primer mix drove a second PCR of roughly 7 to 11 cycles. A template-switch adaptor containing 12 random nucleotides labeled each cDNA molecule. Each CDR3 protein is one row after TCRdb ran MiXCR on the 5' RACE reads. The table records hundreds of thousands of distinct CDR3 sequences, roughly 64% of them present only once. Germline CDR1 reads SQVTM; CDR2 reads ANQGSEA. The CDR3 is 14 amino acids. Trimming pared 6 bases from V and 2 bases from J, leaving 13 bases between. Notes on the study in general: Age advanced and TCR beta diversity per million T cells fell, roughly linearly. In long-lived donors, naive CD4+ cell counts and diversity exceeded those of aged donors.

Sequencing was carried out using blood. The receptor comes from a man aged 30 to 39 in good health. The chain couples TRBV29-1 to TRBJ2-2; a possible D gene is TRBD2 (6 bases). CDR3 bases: TGCAGCGTCGGGAGACTAGAAAACACCGGGGAGCTGTTTTTT. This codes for CSVGRLENTGELFF.